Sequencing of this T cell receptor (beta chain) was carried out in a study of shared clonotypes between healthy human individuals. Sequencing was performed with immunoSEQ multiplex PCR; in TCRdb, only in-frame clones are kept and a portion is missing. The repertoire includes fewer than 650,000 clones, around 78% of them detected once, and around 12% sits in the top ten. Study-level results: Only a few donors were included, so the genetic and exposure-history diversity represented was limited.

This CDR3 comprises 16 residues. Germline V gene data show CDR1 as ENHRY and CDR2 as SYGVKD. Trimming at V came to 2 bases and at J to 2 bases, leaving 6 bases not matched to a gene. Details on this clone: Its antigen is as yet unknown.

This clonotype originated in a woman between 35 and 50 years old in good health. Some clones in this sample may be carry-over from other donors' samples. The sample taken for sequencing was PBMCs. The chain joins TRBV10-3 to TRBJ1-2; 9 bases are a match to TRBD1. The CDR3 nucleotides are TGTGCCATCAGTGAGAACAGGGACAGGGTAAACTATGGCTACACCTTC. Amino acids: CAISENRDRVNYGYTF.